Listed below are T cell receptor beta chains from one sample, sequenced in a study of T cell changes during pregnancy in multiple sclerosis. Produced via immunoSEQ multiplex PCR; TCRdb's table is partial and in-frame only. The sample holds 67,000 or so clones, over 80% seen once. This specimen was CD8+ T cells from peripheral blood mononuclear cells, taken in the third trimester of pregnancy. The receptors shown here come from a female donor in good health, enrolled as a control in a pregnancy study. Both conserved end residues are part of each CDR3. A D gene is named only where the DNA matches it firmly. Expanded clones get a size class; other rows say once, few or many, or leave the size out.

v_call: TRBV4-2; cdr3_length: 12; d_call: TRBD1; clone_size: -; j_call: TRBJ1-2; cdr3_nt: TGTGCCAGCAGCCTGGACAGGGGTGGCTACACCTTC; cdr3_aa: CASSLDRGGYTF
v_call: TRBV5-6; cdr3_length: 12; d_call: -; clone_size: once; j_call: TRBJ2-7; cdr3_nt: TGTGCCAGCAGCCAATTTCCCTACGAGCAGTACTTC; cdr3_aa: CASSQFPYEQYF
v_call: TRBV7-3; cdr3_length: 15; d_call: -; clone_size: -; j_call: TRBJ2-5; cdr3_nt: TGTGCCAGCAGCTTTGCCAGGGGATCTCAAGAGACCCAGTACTTC; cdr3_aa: CASSFARGSQETQYF
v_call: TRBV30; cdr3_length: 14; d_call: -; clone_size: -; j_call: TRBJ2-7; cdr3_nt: TGTGCCTGGAGCACCGGGACATTTCCTTACGAGCAGTACTTC; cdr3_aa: CAWSTGTFPYEQYF
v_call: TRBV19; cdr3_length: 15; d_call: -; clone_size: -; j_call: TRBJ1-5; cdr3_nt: TGTGCCAGTAGTAAAGCCGGGTCTAGCAATCAGCCCCAGCATTTT; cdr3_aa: CASSKAGSSNQPQHF
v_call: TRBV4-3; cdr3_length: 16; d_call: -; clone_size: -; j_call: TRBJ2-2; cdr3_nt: TGCGCCAGCAGCCAAGATCTAGGGGGTATCACCGGGGAGCTGTTTTTT; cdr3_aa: CASSQDLGGITGELFF
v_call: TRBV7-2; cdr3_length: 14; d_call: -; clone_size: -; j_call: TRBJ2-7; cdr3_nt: TGTGCCAGCAGCTTAGGTCGGGGTGGAAACGAGCAGTACTTC; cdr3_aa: CASSLGRGGNEQYF
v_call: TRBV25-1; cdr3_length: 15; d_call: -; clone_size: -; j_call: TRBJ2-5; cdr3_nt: TGTGCCAGCAGCCCCCGACAGGGAGGAGGAGAGACCCAGTACTTC; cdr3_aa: CASSPRQGGGETQYF
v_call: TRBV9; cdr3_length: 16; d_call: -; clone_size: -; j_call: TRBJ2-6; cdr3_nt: TGTGCCAGCACAGCCATTCCAGGTTCTGGGGCCAACGTCCTGACTTTC; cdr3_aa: CASTAIPGSGANVLTF
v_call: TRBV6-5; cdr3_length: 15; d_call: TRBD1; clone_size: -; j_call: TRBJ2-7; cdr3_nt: TGTGCCAGCAGCGCAGGACAGGGTCCTTTCTACGAGCAGTACTTC; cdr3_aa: CASSAGQGPFYEQYF
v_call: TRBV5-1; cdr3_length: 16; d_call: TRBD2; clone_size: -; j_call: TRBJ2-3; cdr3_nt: TGCGCCAGCAGCGGCGGGACTAGCCTTTCGCCAGATACGCAGTATTTT; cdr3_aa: CASSGGTSLSPDTQYF
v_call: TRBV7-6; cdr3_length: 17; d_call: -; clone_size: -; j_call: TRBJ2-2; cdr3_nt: TGTGCCAGCAGCTTAGTGTACCAGGGGTCCGCCACCGGGGAGCTGTTTTTT; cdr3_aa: CASSLVYQGSATGELFF
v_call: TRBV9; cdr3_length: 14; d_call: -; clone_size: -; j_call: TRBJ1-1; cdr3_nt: TGTGCCAGCAGCGTAGGAAGGGGTAGGACTGAAGCTTTCTTT; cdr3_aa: CASSVGRGRTEAFF
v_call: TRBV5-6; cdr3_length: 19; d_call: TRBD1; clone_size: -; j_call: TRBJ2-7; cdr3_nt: TGTGCCAGCAGCTTGGTAGGGGTAGACAGGGCGTTAAAGAAGAGTGAGCAGTACTTC; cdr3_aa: CASSLVGVDRALKKSEQYF
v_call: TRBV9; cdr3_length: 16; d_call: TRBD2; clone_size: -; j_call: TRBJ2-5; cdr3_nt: TGTGCCAGCAGCCCCGGGACTAGCGAGATTAAAGAGACCCAGTACTTC; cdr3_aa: CASSPGTSEIKETQYF
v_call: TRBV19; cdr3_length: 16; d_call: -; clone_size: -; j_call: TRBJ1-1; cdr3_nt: TGTGCCAGTAGCGGTTGGCTCGAGACACCGAACACTGAAGCTTTCTTT; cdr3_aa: CASSGWLETPNTEAFF
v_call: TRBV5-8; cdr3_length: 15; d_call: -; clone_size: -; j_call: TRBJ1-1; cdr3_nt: TGTGCCAGCAGCTTGGTCAAGGGGCGTAACACTGAAGCTTTCTTT; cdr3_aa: CASSLVKGRNTEAFF
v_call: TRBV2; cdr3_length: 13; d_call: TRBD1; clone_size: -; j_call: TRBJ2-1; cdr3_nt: TGTGCCAGCCCATTCAGGGGGAAGGATGAGCAGTTCTTC; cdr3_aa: CASPFRGKDEQFF
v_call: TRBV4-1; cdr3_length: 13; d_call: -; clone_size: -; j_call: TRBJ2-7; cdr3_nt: TGCGCCAGCAGCCAAGACAGAACCTACGAGCAGTACTTC; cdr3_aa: CASSQDRTYEQYF
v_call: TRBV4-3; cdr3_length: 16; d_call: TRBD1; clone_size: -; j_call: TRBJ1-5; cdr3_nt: TGCGCCAGCAGCCAAGATTGGGACAGAGACAATCAGCCCCAGCATTTT; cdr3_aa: CASSQDWDRDNQPQHF
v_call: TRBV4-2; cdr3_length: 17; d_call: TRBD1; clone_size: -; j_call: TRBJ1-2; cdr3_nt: TGTGCCAGCAGCCAAGGAAGGGAAGGGGGCGACGACTATGGCTACACCTTC; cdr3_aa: CASSQGREGGDDYGYTF
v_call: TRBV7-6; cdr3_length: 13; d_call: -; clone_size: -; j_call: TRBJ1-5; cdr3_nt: TGTGCCAGCAGCTCCTCCCCGGGTCAGCCCCAGCATTTT; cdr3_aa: CASSSSPGQPQHF
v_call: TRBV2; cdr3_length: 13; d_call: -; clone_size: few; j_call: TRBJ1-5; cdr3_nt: TGTGCCAGCAGACAGGTATCCAATCAGCCCCAGCATTTT; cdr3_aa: CASRQVSNQPQHF
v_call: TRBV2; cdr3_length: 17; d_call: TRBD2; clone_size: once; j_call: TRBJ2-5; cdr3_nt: TGTGCCAGCAGTGAGAACGGATACGGGTCGGGGGGAGAGACCCAGTACTTC; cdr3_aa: CASSENGYGSGGETQYF
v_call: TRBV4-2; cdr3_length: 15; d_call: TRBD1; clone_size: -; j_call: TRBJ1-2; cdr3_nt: TGTGCCAGCAGCCAAGGGACAGGGGGCGCAGGTGGCTACACCTTC; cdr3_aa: CASSQGTGGAGGYTF
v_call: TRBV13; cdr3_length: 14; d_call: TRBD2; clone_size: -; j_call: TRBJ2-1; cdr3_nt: TGTGCCAGCAGCCCTCGGACTAGAAACAATGAGCAGTTCTTC; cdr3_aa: CASSPRTRNNEQFF
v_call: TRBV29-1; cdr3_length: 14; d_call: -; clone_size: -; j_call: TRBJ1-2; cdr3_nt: TGCAGCGTACCCGCCGGGGGATACAGCTATGGCTACACCTTC; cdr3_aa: CSVPAGGYSYGYTF
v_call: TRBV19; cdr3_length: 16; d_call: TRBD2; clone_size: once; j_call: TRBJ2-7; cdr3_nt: TGTGCCAGTAGTACGCGACTAGCGGGGGAGGTCTACGAGCAGTACTTC; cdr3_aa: CASSTRLAGEVYEQYF
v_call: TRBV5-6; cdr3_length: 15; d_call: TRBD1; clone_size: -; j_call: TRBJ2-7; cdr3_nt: TGTGCCAGCAGCCCGAAATACAGGGGTATCTACGAGCAGTACTTC; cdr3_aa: CASSPKYRGIYEQYF
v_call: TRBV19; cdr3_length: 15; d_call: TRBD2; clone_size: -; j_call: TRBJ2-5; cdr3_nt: TGTGCCAGTAGTGAGAGGCGGGAGTACCAAGAGACCCAGTACTTC; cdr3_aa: CASSERREYQETQYF
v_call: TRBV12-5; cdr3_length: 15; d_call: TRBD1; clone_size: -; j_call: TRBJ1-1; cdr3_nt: TGTGCTAGTGGTTTAGTGACAGGGGGAAGCACTGAAGCTTTCTTT; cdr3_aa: CASGLVTGGSTEAFF
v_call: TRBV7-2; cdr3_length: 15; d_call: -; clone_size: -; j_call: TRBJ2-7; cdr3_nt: TGTGCCAGCAGCTTAGAACAGGGTATAATCTACGAGCAGTACTTC; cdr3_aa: CASSLEQGIIYEQYF
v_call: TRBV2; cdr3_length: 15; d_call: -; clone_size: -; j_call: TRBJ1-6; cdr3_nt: TGTGCCAGCAGAGCAGACAGCTCCTATAATTCACCCCTCCACTTT; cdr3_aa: CASRADSSYNSPLHF
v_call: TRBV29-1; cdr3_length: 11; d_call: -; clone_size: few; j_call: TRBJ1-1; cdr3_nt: TGCAGCGTTGAAGATGGTAGTGAAGCTTTCTTT; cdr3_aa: CSVEDGSEAFF
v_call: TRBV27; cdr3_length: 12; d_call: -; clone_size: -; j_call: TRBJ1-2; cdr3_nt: TGTGCCAGCAGTAAACAGGGCTATGGCTACACCTTC; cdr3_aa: CASSKQGYGYTF